These 10 T cell receptor beta chains originate from one sample sequenced in a study of T cell responses to AZD1222 COVID-19 vaccine. Clones were sequenced by immunoSEQ multiplex PCR, and TCRdb holds only the in-frame ones, with some missing. The sample consists of about 83,000 clones, around nine tenths of them appearing once. Specimen: peripheral blood, collected on day 0 of MenACWY control vaccination. Receptors were obtained from an adult in good health.

The chain carries TRBV11-2 and TRBJ2-7; D call uncertain. This CDR3 comprises 12 residues. The V and J ends lost 6 bases and 5 bases respectively, with 11 bases between them. From germline, CDR1 is SGHAT and CDR2 FQNNGV. CDR3 DNA: TGTGCCAGCAGTCAAGCGATCCACGAGCAGTACTTC. It encodes CASSQAIHEQYF.

This clone was found once. J is TRBJ1-6 and V is TRBV7-9; D not certain. From germline, CDR1 is SEHNR and CDR2 FQNEAQ (reference sequence). Deletions cut 5 bases from V and 9 bases from J, with 20 bases between. This CDR3 has 16 residues. The CDR3 nucleotides read TGTGCCAGCAGCCGGGCCTCCGCGGCCCCACGTTCACCCCTCCACTTT. Protein sequence: CASSRASAAPRSPLHF. The whole variable domain, filled in from reference TRBV7-9 and TRBJ1-6, reads DTGVSQNPRHKITKRGQNVTFRCDPISEHNRLYWYRQTLGQGPEFLTYFQNEAQLEKSRLLSDRFSAERPKGSFSTLEIQRTEQGDSAMYLCASSRASAAPRSPLHFGNGTRLTVT.

In its sample, this clone was seen once. The V call is TRBV6-5, the J call TRBJ2-1; D possibly corresponds to TRBD2 (5 bases). This CDR3 has 15 residues. Trimming stripped 0 bases from V and 4 bases from J, with 10 bases between. Germline loops: CDR1 MNHEY, CDR2 SVGAGI. In DNA, the CDR3 is TGTGCCAGCAGTTACTCTCGGACTCTTTACAATGAGCAGTTCTTC. As protein: CASSYSRTLYNEQFF.

J is TRBJ2-1 and V is TRBV18; 10 bases match TRBD1. V was pared by 3 bases and J by 5 bases, with 4 bases of the junction left unmatched. Germline CDR1 KGHSH, CDR2 LQKENI. The CDR3 sequence is 15 residues long. CDR3 nucleotides: TGTGCCAGCTCACCTCGACAGGGGGCGGACAATGAGCAGTTCTTC. Protein product: CASSPRQGADNEQFF.

This clone was recorded once. The V call is TRBV28, the J call TRBJ1-1, with D perhaps matching TRBD1 (5 bases). Germline V gene lookup returns CDR1 MDHEN and CDR2 SYDVKM. The CDR3 sequence is 11 residues long. Trimming left V 3 bases short and J 10 bases short, with 9 bases between. The CDR3 coding sequence is TGTGCCAGCAGTTTTTCGGGGGGAGCTTTCTTT. Amino acid sequence: CASSFSGGAFF.

The chain carries TRBV7-9 and TRBJ1-2; D is uncertain. Germline V gene sequence: CDR1 SEHNR, CDR2 FQNEAQ (reference sequence). CDR3 length: 16 amino acids. With 4 bases removed from V and 1 base from J, the gap between germline ends came to 16 bases. The CDR3 DNA reads TGTGCCAGCAGCTATGCCCCGCAACCAGTTAACTATGGCTACACCTTC. Translating it yields CASSYAPQPVNYGYTF.

The rearrangement uses TRBV3-1 (or the pseudogene TRBV3-2) and TRBJ1-2; maybe TRBD1 (6 bases). The CDR3 runs to 16 residues. Germline CDR1 is LGHDT and CDR2 is YNNKEL (reference sequence). V lost 1 base and J 8 bases, leaving 20 bases between the germline ends. The chain's CDR3 is CASSQVNVVQGIGYTF. The CDR3 DNA reads TGTGCCAGCAGCCAAGTAAACGTAGTGCAGGGGATCGGCTACACCTTC.

J is TRBJ1-1 and V is TRBV3-1 (or the pseudogene TRBV3-2); 7 bases fit TRBD1. The CDR3 runs 15 residues. V lost 4 bases and J lost 10; bases outside the gene matches: 15. Germline V gene sequence: CDR1 LGHDT, CDR2 YNNKEL (reference sequence). Written as DNA, the CDR3 is TGTGCCAGCAGCCCGTGGGCCGGGACAGACTTCGGAGCTTTCTTT. Protein sequence: CASSPWAGTDFGAFF.

The chain employs TRBV18 and TRBJ1-5; 8 bases line up with TRBD1. Trimming removed 3 bases from V and 0 bases from J; junction bases left unmatched: 13. CDR3 length equals 19 residues. CDR1 is KGHSH, CDR2 LQKENI, per germline. CDR3 in amino acids: CASSPIRTGISSSNQPQHF. The CDR3, as DNA: TGTGCCAGCTCACCCATCCGGACAGGGATATCAAGTAGCAATCAGCCCCAGCATTTT.

This clone has just one count. The J gene is TRBJ2-5, the V gene TRBV19, with D possibly TRBD2 on 6 matching bases. The CDR3 consists of 13 residues. Germline V gene sequence: CDR1 LNHDA, CDR2 SQIVND (reference sequence). V lost 3 bases and J 4 bases, leaving 9 bases between the germline ends. The CDR3 loop reads CASSMDYSETQYF. DNA of the CDR3: TGTGCCAGTAGTATGGACTACTCAGAGACCCAGTACTTC.